A selection of T cell receptor beta chains follows, all from one sample in a study of OX40 agonist ivuxolimab in advanced cancers. Sequenced by immunoSEQ multiplex PCR; TCRdb stores in-frame clones only, minus some. The data show roughly 39,000 clones, around 90% seen once. The sequencing here drew on CD4+ or CD8+ T cells sorted from blood, taken in a trial of the OX40 agonist ivuxolimab. The receptors were gathered from an adult with an advanced solid tumor such as melanoma, head and neck, liver or kidney cancer. CDR3s leave out the opening cysteine and the closing phenylalanine or tryptophan.

v_gene	j_gene	CDR3aa
TRBV19	TRBJ2-1	ASSTTGFGGNKGQF
TRBV28	TRBJ2-5	ASSLSSLGRETQY
TRBV5-1	TRBJ1-1	ASSSGELRAEAF
TRBV12-5	TRBJ2-1	ASGPFYRIEQF
TRBV6-1	TRBJ1-2	ASRATGGSYGYT
TRBV5-1	TRBJ2-5	ASSLVGGETQY
TRBV12-5	TRBJ2-3	ASGSSGRAADTQY
TRBV9	TRBJ2-1	ASSPRLAGLSYNEQF
TRBV7-9	TRBJ2-5	ASSEGLAGGGETQY
TRBV5-4	TRBJ2-7	ASSTGLAGGLEQY
TRBV12-1	TRBJ2-3	ASSTRLAGDNSDTQY
TRBV9	TRBJ1-2	ASSVGAGANYGYT
TRBV28	TRBJ1-1	ASRPTPKGTEAF
TRBV14	TRBJ2-4	ASSHSHWGAKNIQY
TRBV28	TRBJ1-2	ASSPRQGGYGYT
TRBV6-5	TRBJ1-2	ASSRGRNYGYT
TRBV5-6	TRBJ1-1	ASSLEDSRFMNTEAF
TRBV29-1	TRBJ2-2	SAGQGHTGELF
TRBV7-3	TRBJ2-3	ASSLMGTASTDTQY
TRBV9	TRBJ2-7	ASSVGASVGGYEQY
TRBV19	TRBJ1-1	ASTSERPGTGYHTEAF
TRBV11-3	TRBJ2-2	ASSLDYGHNTGELF
TRBV28	TRBJ1-5	ASRRGGGNQPQH
TRBV15	TRBJ2-2	ATSRVWPGLAGSGELF
TRBV6-1	TRBJ2-7	ASRGVGLGNEQY
TRBV10-3	TRBJ2-3	AISEPPRRLGTDTQY
TRBV10-3	TRBJ1-3	AILGTGNTIY
TRBV2	TRBJ2-3	ASRREGSSTDTQY
TRBV25-1	TRBJ2-3	ASSEVWGATDTQY
TRBV19	TRBJ2-5	ASRSGTRKETQY
TRBV27	TRBJ1-1	ASSSPTGGLTEAF
TRBV6-5	TRBJ1-5	ASSTRDRSNQPQH
TRBV25-1	TRBJ2-7	ASSTGRFYEQY
TRBV7-3	TRBJ1-1	ASSPGPMNTEAF
TRBV19	TRBJ1-3	ASSILGTGNTIY
TRBV19	TRBJ2-7	ASRDAGGLPYEQY
TRBV4-1	TRBJ2-7	ASSQDRGWQY